This T cell receptor beta chain was captured by sequencing in a study of cytomegalovirus exposure and HLA in healthy donors. Notes on the study in general: Most of the TCR beta V segments (in an earlier analysis) were productive either about 87% or about 30% of the time. In a later analysis, HLA-associated beta chains showed higher expansion and lower generation probabilities than comparable chains. Trimming of TCR beta V- and J-genes showed a link, identified in a later analysis, to a missense DCLRE1C variant. As a later analysis revealed, the rate of TCR association differed by HLA locus, with DRB1 most and HLA-C fewest.

For this clone: Its cognate antigen is unknown. Other nucleotide sequences in the sample specify the same CDR3.

The CDR3 loop spans 14 amino acids. Germline CDR1 and CDR2: MNHEY and SMNVEV (reference sequence). Primers: 60 Vbeta forward and 13 Jbeta reverse. Profiled with immunoSEQ multiplex PCR; TCRdb holds only in-frame clones, not every one. This sample has tens of thousands of clones, with more than 75% found just once. Sequencing was carried out using PBMCs. The chain links TRBV27 to TRBJ2-7, with 8 bases matching TRBD1. The receptor was derived from a woman in her 50s in good health and CMV-seropositive. The CDR3 bases are TGCGCCAGCAGTCCGAGGACAGGGAGGTACGAGCAGTACGTC. Its protein product is CASSPRTGRYEQYV.